The entry that follows covers one T cell receptor (beta chain) sequence. What antigen it recognizes has not been identified. There are no base qualities to consult, and no much larger clone falls within one base. This sample is drawn from a study of blood T cell repertoires in COVID-19 (TCRdb year 2020). In terms of the full investigation: Collaborator samples came from the United States, Italy and Spain and covered acute and convalescent phases of COVID-19. The material from the prospective study consisted of cDNA or gDNA derived from T cells, B-cell-depleted T cells, or PBMCs. The dataset comprised deeply sampled blood TCRbeta repertoires from subjects exposed to, actively infected with, or recovered from COVID-19. The repertoires were released in a freely available public database meant as a resource for research on the immune response to SARS-CoV-2. The samples were drawn from the first 160 participants of the ongoing ImmuneRACE study and from 950 to 1,500 subjects provided by 6 global collaborators. A de-identified subject ID, COVID-19 status, age in years and sex were almost always included in the sample metadata. Where available, HLA class I and class II types were obtained from metadata supplied by the sample provider rather than from assay-based typing.

Broad study findings and their caveats: The quantity of clinical and demographic metadata differed by source and by participant and was supplied without curation.

The germline V gene (reference sequence) gives CDR1 as LNHDA and CDR2 as SQIVND. V was cut back by 0 bases and J by 8 bases, leaving a gap of 14 bases between them. The CDR3 starts with the cysteine, ends with the phenylalanine, and has 16 residues. The CDR3 DNA has 48 bases and is translated from base 1. TCRbeta CDR3 regions were amplified from genomic DNA using the immunoSEQ Assay, a bias-controlled multiplex PCR. As for the authors' bioinformatics: The number of nucleated cells in each sample was estimated by amplification of reference gene primers within the assay. Sequence reads were collapsed and filtered to measure the absolute abundance of every unique TCRbeta CDR3 rearrangement. For each sample, productive Simpson clonality was calculated as the square root of Simpson's diversity index across productive rearrangements. As stored in TCRdb, this immuneACCESS dataset retains in-frame rearrangements with V and J assigned. A fraction of the clones does not appear; measured against another copy, unresolved V genes explain less than half of the discrepancy, and the remainder lacks a known reason. The V and J calls and clone size are taken from that table; D and trimming were inferred from the DNA. The sample data list some 140,000 clones, and more than 80% of these were observed just once. 0.45% to 0.65% of the sample lies in the top ten.

The collaborating institutions used their own protocols to collect whole blood in K2EDTA tubes. For TCRbeta analysis, collaborators shipped samples in one of three forms: frozen whole blood, isolated PBMCs, or DNA extracted from either of those sample types. The sequencing sample was made of peripheral blood. This TCR came from a man aged 45-60 years with acute or convalescent COVID-19. The rearrangement joined TRBV19 to TRBJ1-6; there is no confident call for the D gene. The DNA sequence reads TGTGCCAGTAGTATAGATCTGACCATTGGGCATTCACCCCTCCACTTT. This translates into CASSIDLTIGHSPLHF.